This entry lists 19 T cell receptor beta chains sequenced from one sample in a study of blood T cell repertoires in COVID-19. Repertoires were generated with immunoSEQ multiplex PCR, while TCRdb's copy carries only in-frame clones and drops some. The data contain a few hundred thousand clones, around nine tenths of them singletons. The sequenced sample consisted of PBMCs or T cells enriched from blood (not recorded which). These receptor sequences come from a woman in her fifties or sixties with acute COVID-19.

This chain connects TRBV9 to TRBJ2-1, with 9 positions matching TRBD2. This CDR3 contains 16 residues. The germline gives CDR1 SGDLS, CDR2 YYNGEE. V was pared by 1 base and J by 4 bases, with 6 bases of the junction left unmatched. CDR3 sequence: CASSVRREGVYNEQFF. Written as DNA, the CDR3 is TGTGCCAGCAGCGTAAGGCGGGAGGGCGTATACAATGAGCAGTTCTTC.

The chain carries TRBV27 and TRBJ2-7, with 10 bases lining up with TRBD1. The V gene's germline CDR1 is MNHEY and CDR2 SMNVEV (reference sequence). Trimming cost V 5 bases and J 6 bases; bases outside gene matches: 10. This CDR3 region has 15 residues. The CDR3 DNA follows: TGTGCCAGCAGTCAAACCGGGACAGGGGACATCGAGCAGTACTTC. As protein: CASSQTGTGDIEQYF.

The chain combines TRBV5-1 with TRBJ2-3; 9 nucleotides match TRBD2. CDR3 length: 16 amino acids. CDR1 and CDR2 (germline): SGHRS, YFSETQ. V lost 3 bases, J lost 1 base, and 6 bases stayed unmatched. DNA for the CDR3: TGCGCCAGCAGCTCCGGGACTAGCCTCGGCACAGATACGCAGTATTTT. It is translated as CASSSGTSLGTDTQYF.

This clone was observed a single time. The V gene is TRBV7-3, the J gene TRBJ2-5; D is possibly TRBD1 (5 bases). CDR3 length equals 13 residues. Germline CDR1 and CDR2: SGHTA and FQGTGA. V was clipped by 5 bases and J by 5 bases, with 12 bases between them. CDR3 nucleotide sequence: TGTGCCAGCAGCCCGGACAACGGCGAGACCCAGTACTTC. Protein: CASSPDNGETQYF.

Written as DNA, the CDR3 is TGTGCCAGCAGGCCAGGACAGGGCTACAATTCACCCCTCCACTTT. This gives the protein CASRPGQGYNSPLHF. The chain links TRBV6-5 to TRBJ1-6; 8 nucleotides match TRBD1. V shed 6 bases, J shed 7 bases, and the junction held 8 bases outside the gene matches. Germline-derived CDR1 and CDR2 are MNHEY and SVGAGI. CDR3 length equals 15 residues.

J is TRBJ2-7 and V is TRBV30; 8 nucleotides match TRBD2. The CDR3 extends over 12 amino acids. V lost 7 bases to trimming and J lost 7 bases; unmatched junction nucleotides: 9. The germline V gene has CDR1 GTSNPN and CDR2 SVGIG (reference sequence). The CDR3 region is CALSGGPREQYF. CDR3 DNA sequence: TGTGCCTTATCGGGAGGGCCACGAGAGCAGTACTTC.

V gene TRBV5-5 combines with J gene TRBJ2-7, with 9 bases lining up with TRBD2. Germline CDR1 is SGHKS and CDR2 is YYEKEE (reference sequence). V lost 1 base to trimming and J lost 3 bases; unmatched junction nucleotides: 5. The CDR3 loop spans 15 amino acids. CDR3: CASSLFPAGGYEQYF. The CDR3 region has the DNA TGTGCCAGCAGCTTGTTTCCAGCGGGAGGCTACGAGCAGTACTTC.

This sequence joins TRBV19 and TRBJ1-5, with a tentative D call TRBD1 (6 bases). CDR1 LNHDA and CDR2 SQIVND come from the germline V gene (reference sequence). The V gene lost 3 bases and the J gene lost 2 bases, with 8 bases spanning the gap. The CDR3 is 14 amino acids. The CDR3: CASSIRTGNQPQHF. In DNA form, the CDR3 reads TGTGCCAGTAGTATTAGGACAGGCAATCAGCCCCAGCATTTT. The full variable domain, with the rest looked up from reference TRBV19 and TRBJ1-5, is DGGITQSPKYLFRKEGQNVTLSCEQNLNHDAMYWYRQDPGQGLRLIYYSQIVNDFQKGDIAEGYSVSREKKESFPLTVTSAQKNPTAFYLCASSIRTGNQPQHFGDGTRLSIL.

This rearrangement joins TRBV28 to TRBJ1-4; 8 bases line up with TRBD1. Germline CDR1 and CDR2: MDHEN and SYDVKM. Trimming took 6 bases from V and 5 from J; bases not matched to a gene: 11. The CDR3 totals 16 residues. The CDR3 coding sequence is TGTGCCAGCAGGCCTTCGACAGGGGCGGAAAATGAAAAACTGTTTTTT. Encoded protein: CASRPSTGAENEKLFF.

V is TRBV14 and J is TRBJ1-1; tentatively, D is TRBD1 (6 bases). Germline V gene lookup returns CDR1 SGHDN and CDR2 FVKESK. Trimming cost V 4 bases and J 6 bases, with 12 bases left between them. The CDR3 is made up of 13 amino acids. DNA for the CDR3: TGTGCCAGCAGCCGGGGCAGGGGCGCTGAAGCTTTCTTT. It is translated as CASSRGRGAEAFF.

The chain employs TRBV7-9 and TRBJ1-4, with a possible D match to TRBD1 (5 bases). Per the germline V gene, CDR1 is SEHNR and CDR2 is FQNEAQ (reference sequence). This CDR3 spans 13 amino acids. The ends were cut back, 5 bases at V and 8 bases at J, with 12 bases in the middle. As DNA, the CDR3 is TGTGCCAGCAGCCCCAGGCCAGGGGAAAAACTGTTTTTT. Translating it yields CASSPRPGEKLFF.

This rearrangement joins TRBV27 to TRBJ2-7; the match to TRBD2 covers 13 bases. The V gene's germline CDR1 is MNHEY and CDR2 SMNVEV (reference sequence). The CDR3 has 16 amino acids. The J segment lost 2 bases and the V segment lost 6 bases, leaving 7 bases of the junction unmatched. The DNA for the CDR3 is TGTGCCAGCAGCCCAATACTAGCGGGAGGGCCCTACGAGCAGTACTTC. Translating gives CASSPILAGGPYEQYF.

This clone appeared once. This rearrangement joins TRBV1 to TRBJ2-1; the table's D gene call, TRBD2, was not cross checked with the DNA. TRBV1 is noted as a pseudogene. The CDR3 loop spans 17 amino acids. The CDR3 DNA reads as TGCACCAGCAGCCAAGATTTAGTTAAAACCCCCTACAATGAGCAGTTCTTC. Encoded protein: CTSSQDLVKTPYNEQFF.

The chain employs TRBV19 and TRBJ1-2; TRBD1 matches at 9 bases. CDR1 is LNHDA and CDR2 is SQIVND in the germline V gene (reference sequence). V shed 6 bases, J shed 6 bases, and the junction held 2 bases outside the gene matches. The CDR3 has 12 residues. The chain's CDR3 is CASRGQGHGYTF. The CDR3 DNA reads TGTGCCAGTAGGGGACAGGGACATGGCTACACCTTC.

J is TRBJ2-7 and V is TRBV27; D not resolved. The germline V gene has CDR1 MNHEY and CDR2 SMNVEV (reference sequence). The CDR3 runs to 13 residues. Trimming stripped 1 base from V and 3 bases from J, with 7 bases between. CDR3 sequence (DNA): TGTGCCAGCAGTTTATTAGCCGGCTACGAGCAGTACTTC. As protein: CASSLLAGYEQYF.

The V and J genes are TRBV19 and TRBJ2-7; possibly TRBD1 for D (5 bases). Between the trimmed V and J ends, which lost 1 base and 3 bases, there was a span of 10 bases. Per the germline V gene, CDR1 is LNHDA and CDR2 is SQIVND (reference sequence). The CDR3 sequence is 14 residues long. The chain's CDR3 is CASSIGQRGYEQYF. The CDR3 coding sequence is TGTGCCAGTAGTATAGGGCAAAGGGGCTACGAGCAGTACTTC.

This chain joins TRBV5-4 and TRBJ2-4; 10 positions match TRBD2. V was clipped by 0 bases and J by 4 bases; unmatched bases: 10. The CDR3 loop spans 18 amino acids. CDR1 and CDR2 from the germline V gene are SGHNT and YYREEE (reference sequence). The CDR3 nucleotides read TGTGCCAGCAGCTTGGGGCGAGGAGCGGGAGGGGAAAAAAACATTCAGTACTTC. Amino acids: CASSLGRGAGGEKNIQYF. The whole variable domain, remainder taken from reference TRBV5-4 and TRBJ2-4, is ETGVTQSPTHLIKTRGQQVTLRCSSQSGHNTVSWYQQALGQGPQFIFQYYREEENGRGNFPPRFSGLQFPNYSSELNVNALELDDSALYLCASSLGRGAGGEKNIQYFGAGTRLSVL.

The rearrangement links TRBV6-2 or TRBV6-3 to TRBJ1-4, with 7 nucleotides matching TRBD1. This CDR3 is 13 amino acids long. The V gene's germline CDR1 is MNHEY and CDR2 SVGEGT. V shed 4 bases, J shed 7 bases, and the junction held 3 bases outside the gene matches. Here the CDR3 reads CASSWTGREKLFF. The CDR3 coding sequence is TGTGCCAGCAGTTGGACAGGTCGTGAAAAACTGTTTTTT.

The J gene is TRBJ2-7, the V gene TRBV7-9, with 13 bases identical to TRBD2. Germline V CDR1 and CDR2: SEHNR, FQNEAQ (reference sequence). With V trimmed by 5 bases and J by 9 bases, 7 bases remained unmatched. CDR3 length: 14 residues. The CDR3: CASSVGLAGEVQYF. CDR3 sequence (DNA): TGTGCCAGCAGCGTCGGACTAGCGGGAGAGGTGCAGTACTTC.